Presented here are 3 T cell receptor beta chains from one specimen sequenced in a study of blood T cell repertoires in COVID-19. The protocol was immunoSEQ multiplex PCR, while the TCRdb copy is restricted to in-frame clones and leaves out a portion. The sample shows approximately 160,000 clones, approximately 80% of them seen only once. The material sequenced was peripheral blood. The receptor source for this set is an older woman with acute or convalescent COVID-19.

This clone was observed a few times. J is TRBJ1-4 and V is TRBV3-1 (or the pseudogene TRBV3-2); TRBD1 agrees at 10 bases. Trimming took 1 base from V and 4 from J; bases not matched to a gene: 6. The germline V gene encodes CDR1 LGHDT and CDR2 YNNKEL (reference sequence). CDR3 length: 17 residues. CDR3 DNA: TGTGCCAGCAGCCAAGCGGGACAGGGGCGATTTAATGAAAAACTGTTTTTT. This encodes CASSQAGQGRFNEKLFF.

In its sample, this clone was seen once. V usage is TRBV7-2 and J usage is TRBJ2-5; 13 positions agree with TRBD2. With 5 bases clipped from V and 4 bases from J, the junction kept 13 bases outside the gene matches. The CDR3 extends over 18 amino acids. Germline-derived CDR1 and CDR2 are SGHTA and FQGNSA. CDR3 nucleotide sequence: TGTGCCAGCAGCCCGGGCTCCACTAGCGGGGGGGCCCCAGAGACCCAGTACTTC. This sequence encodes CASSPGSTSGGAPETQYF.

The V call is TRBV29-1, the J call TRBJ2-7, with 8 nucleotides matching TRBD1. The CDR3 loop spans 15 amino acids. The V and J ends lost 4 bases and 2 bases, in that order; junction bases with no gene match: 10. Looked up from germline, CDR1 is SQVTM and CDR2 is ANQGSEA. The CDR3 nucleotides are TGCAGCGTTGTCACCCAGGGGGCAGGGGCCTACGAGCAGTACTTC. This encodes CSVVTQGAGAYEQYF.